Shown below are 27 T cell receptor beta chains from a single sample sequenced in a study of vaccination and CD4 T cells after COVID-19. Indicated treatment: approximately nine-day PBMC culture with coronavirus spike peptide pools or control peptides (ViraFEST assay). No cognate antigen is known for these TCRs. The Oncomine TCR Beta short-read assay sequenced DNA from cultured CD4+ T cells. TCRdb re-derived calls from the PCR reads in MiXCR, one entry per CDR3 protein. Among 9,500 to 15,000 distinct CDR3 sequences listed, around 58% were seen once. Sequencing was done on a sample of CD4+ T cells from blood, cultured in vitro. All receptors come from a human donor who had recovered from COVID-19.

V usage is TRBV7-3 and J usage is TRBJ2-1; D is undetermined. Germline CDR1 and CDR2: SGHTA and FQGTGA. Trimming took 0 bases from V and 5 from J, leaving 5 bases between them. The CDR3 extends over 13 amino acids. CDR3 in DNA: TGTGCCAGCAGCTTAACGGCTGACAATGAGCAGTTCTTC. It is translated as CASSLTADNEQFF.

The rearrangement uses TRBV20-1 and TRBJ2-3, with no clear D. Germline V CDR1 and CDR2: DFQATT, SNEGSKA (reference sequence). The CDR3 runs to 14 residues. With 1 base removed from V and 6 bases from J, the gap between germline ends came to 14 bases. The chain's CDR3 is CSARVTSIVDTQYF. In nucleotides, the CDR3 is TGCAGTGCTAGAGTCACTTCCATCGTGGATACGCAGTATTTT.

The V call is TRBV4-1, the J call TRBJ2-3; 9 nucleotides agree with TRBD2. Unmatched junction bases numbered 3, after V lost 5 bases and J lost 3 bases. Germline assignment: CDR1 MGHRA and CDR2 YSYEKL. This CDR3 is 14 amino acids long. The CDR3 here is CASSDSGRTDTQYF. Written as DNA, the CDR3 is TGCGCCAGCAGCGATAGCGGGAGAACAGATACGCAGTATTTT.

The CDR3 nucleotides are TGCAGCGTAGGGACTAGCGGGAGCACAGATACGCAGTATTTT. Residues: CSVGTSGSTDTQYF. The chain uses TRBV29-1 and TRBJ2-3; 12 positions match TRBD2. The V gene end was trimmed by 6 bases and the J gene end by 0 bases; junction bases not matched to a gene: 1. The CDR3 is made up of 14 amino acids. From germline, CDR1 is SQVTM and CDR2 ANQGSEA.

In its sample, this clonotype is medium-sized. The V and J genes are TRBV7-2 and TRBJ2-5; D is unclear. The V and J ends lost 0 bases and 1 base respectively, with 3 bases between them. Germline CDR1 is SGHTA and CDR2 is FQGNSA. CDR3 length equals 13 residues. CDR3 region: CASSLASQETQYF. DNA for the CDR3: TGTGCCAGCAGCTTAGCGTCCCAAGAGACCCAGTACTTC.

V and J are TRBV20-1 and TRBJ2-7; 12 bases line up with TRBD2. The V gene end was trimmed by 5 bases and the J gene end by 3 bases; junction bases not matched to a gene: 17. There are 18 residues in the CDR3. The germline V gene encodes CDR1 DFQATT and CDR2 SNEGSKA (reference sequence). The DNA of the CDR3 is TGCAGTGCTCACTTCCCTAGCGGGAGGGCCAATCGTGTCTACGAGCAGTACTTC. This codes for CSAHFPSGRANRVYEQYF.

The J gene is TRBJ2-1, the V gene TRBV20-1; D unclear. Trimming took off 3 bases at V and 4 bases at J, with 4 bases between the two ends. Germline CDR1 reads DFQATT; CDR2 reads SNEGSKA (reference sequence). The CDR3 runs 11 residues. CDR3 protein: CSAREYNEQFF. DNA of the CDR3: TGCAGTGCTAGGGAGTACAATGAGCAGTTCTTC.

This clonotype was found a few times. The gene calls are TRBV30 and TRBJ1-5; TRBD1 is a possible D gene (5 bases). Germline CDR1 is GTSNPN and CDR2 is SVGIG (reference sequence). V was shortened by 0 bases and J by 2 bases, with 5 bases between the two germline ends. This CDR3 region has 13 residues. The CDR3 spells CAWSVGGNQPQHF. CDR3 DNA: TGTGCCTGGAGTGTAGGGGGCAATCAGCCCCAGCATTTT.

The V and J genes are TRBV29-1 and TRBJ1-1; D is perhaps TRBD1 (5 bases). Germline values: CDR1 SQVTM, CDR2 ANQGSEA. This CDR3 region has 16 residues. Between the trimmed V and J ends, which lost 3 bases and 1 base, there was a span of 18 bases. Here the CDR3 DNA reads TGCAGCGTTGATCGTCGCGTCGGGGCACCGAACACTGAAGCTTTCTTT. As protein: CSVDRRVGAPNTEAFF.

This clonotype showed up just once. This chain connects TRBV20-1 to TRBJ2-1; 7 bases are shared with TRBD2. The CDR3 has 14 amino acids. Germline trimming cut 3 bases from V and 3 bases from J; bases unmatched to any gene: 5. Germline-derived CDR1 and CDR2 are DFQATT and SNEGSKA (reference sequence). The CDR3 DNA sequence: TGCAGTGCTAGCGGGACGGGGGGCTACAATGAGCAGTTCTTC. This encodes CSASGTGGYNEQFF.

This chain joins TRBV29-1 and TRBJ2-5, with D possibly matching TRBD1 (6 bases). The V end lost 5 bases, the J end lost 0 bases, and 13 bases lay between the germline ends. Germline loops: CDR1 SQVTM, CDR2 ANQGSEA. The CDR3 totals 14 residues. CDR3 in amino acids: CSVRRTGYQETQYF. The CDR3 DNA is TGCAGCGTTAGGAGAACAGGGTACCAAGAGACCCAGTACTTC.

The V call is TRBV4-1, the J call TRBJ1-4, with D possibly matching TRBD1 (5 bases). The CDR3 consists of 15 residues. The V end lost 4 bases, the J end lost 8 bases, and 17 bases lay between the germline ends. Germline CDR1 is MGHRA and CDR2 is YSYEKL. The chain's CDR3 is CASSRGVGESEKLFF. In nucleotides, the CDR3 is TGCGCCAGCAGCCGAGGGGTCGGGGAGTCGGAAAAACTGTTTTTT.

The V gene is TRBV20-1, the J gene TRBJ2-5; D call uncertain. Germline V gives CDR1 DFQATT, CDR2 SNEGSKA (reference sequence). The V and J ends lost 1 base and 0 bases respectively, with 12 bases between them. The CDR3 is 15 amino acids. CDR3 region: CSARAAVGYQETQYF. DNA of the CDR3: TGCAGTGCTAGAGCCGCTGTGGGATACCAAGAGACCCAGTACTTC.

The J gene is TRBJ2-2, the V gene TRBV6-1; D gene uncertain. Germline lookup yields CDR1 MNHNS and CDR2 SASEGT. There are 12 residues in the CDR3. V was shortened by 5 bases and J by 8 bases, with 9 bases between the two germline ends. CDR3 nucleotide sequence: TGTGCCAGCAGTCCACCGCGGGGGGAGCTGTTTTTT. It codes for CASSPPRGELFF.

The chain combines TRBV7-9 with TRBJ1-2, with no clear D. Trimming shortened V by 0 bases and J by 6 bases, and 11 bases separated the two germline ends. Germline CDR1 is SEHNR and CDR2 is FQNEAQ (reference sequence). This CDR3 has 14 amino acids. CDR3 sequence reads: CASSLAQQRDGYTF. The CDR3 bases are TGTGCCAGCAGCTTAGCGCAACAAAGGGATGGCTACACCTTC.

J is TRBJ2-5 and V is TRBV4-1; D is ambiguous. The V end was cut by 3 bases, the J end by 0 bases, with 8 bases between. Germline CDR1 reads MGHRA; CDR2 reads YSYEKL. The length of the CDR3 is 14 residues. The CDR3 nucleotides read TGCGCCAGCAGCCATTTAACGGACCAAGAGACCCAGTACTTC. This codes for CASSHLTDQETQYF.

The gene calls are TRBV5-6 and TRBJ2-1; no definite D call. Looked up from germline, CDR1 is SGHDT and CDR2 is YYEEEE. The CDR3 sequence is 11 residues long. V was pared by 2 bases and J by 8 bases, with 5 bases between. The chain's CDR3 is CASSLNYEQFF. The CDR3 DNA sequence: TGTGCCAGCAGCTTAAACTATGAGCAGTTCTTC.

The rearrangement joins TRBV5-8 to TRBJ2-5; tentative D call: TRBD2 (5 bases). CDR3 length equals 16 residues. Germline V gives CDR1 SGHTS, CDR2 YDEGEE. Trimming took 0 bases from V and 5 from J, leaving 17 bases between them. Here the CDR3 reads CASSLGLAPKVETQYF. CDR3 in DNA: TGTGCCAGCAGCTTGGGCCTAGCCCCAAAGGTGGAGACCCAGTACTTC.

The chain has TRBV30 and TRBJ2-2, with D possibly matching TRBD2 (5 bases). This CDR3 contains 13 residues. Germline V lookup: CDR1 GTSNPN, CDR2 SVGIG (reference sequence). V was pared by 2 bases and J by 7 bases, with 11 bases between. This chain's CDR3 is CAWSYRGSGELFF. Here the CDR3 DNA reads TGTGCCTGGAGTTACCGAGGGAGCGGGGAGCTGTTTTTT.

This clonotype appeared a few times. The rearrangement links TRBV7-2 to TRBJ2-3; tentative D call: TRBD2 (5 bases). The CDR3 has 14 residues. Germline V gene sequence: CDR1 SGHTA, CDR2 FQGNSA. V was cut by 4 bases and J by 7 bases, with 15 bases left in between. The CDR3: CASSWQAADYTQYF. CDR3 DNA: TGTGCCAGCAGCTGGCAAGCGGCCGATTATACGCAGTATTTT.

This sequence joins TRBV6-1 and TRBJ2-3; maybe TRBD2 (5 bases). The CDR3 runs 14 residues. V lost 4 bases, J lost 0 bases, and 8 bases lay in between. CDR1 is MNHNS and CDR2 is SASEGT in the germline V gene. CDR3 in DNA: TGTGCCAGCAGTGGGCTAGCTAGCACAGATACGCAGTATTTT. This sequence encodes CASSGLASTDTQYF.

The V call is TRBV24-1, the J call TRBJ2-1, with D tentatively TRBD2 (6 bases). This CDR3 is 15 amino acids long. The V gene's germline CDR1 is KGHDR and CDR2 SFDVKD. Trimming shortened V by 5 bases and J by 0 bases, and 10 bases separated the two germline ends. CDR3 DNA sequence: TGTGCCACCAGTGGAATAGCGGACTCCTACAATGAGCAGTTCTTC. Amino acid sequence: CATSGIADSYNEQFF.

This clonotype was found a few times. The rearrangement uses TRBV20-1 and TRBJ2-3; TRBD2 agrees at 13 bases. In germline, CDR1 is DFQATT, CDR2 SNEGSKA (reference sequence). V lost 6 bases to trimming and J lost 6 bases; unmatched junction nucleotides: 3. The CDR3 is 13 residues long. As DNA, the CDR3 is TGCAGTGCCCGGACTAGCGGGAGTGATACGCAGTATTTT. Translated, it gives CSARTSGSDTQYF.

This clonotype occurred a few times. This chain joins TRBV6-4 and TRBJ1-5; perhaps TRBD1 as D (6 bases). Trimming pared 4 bases from V and 4 bases from J, leaving 8 bases between. This CDR3 has 13 residues. The germline CDR1 and CDR2 sequences are MRHNA and SNTAGT. In nucleotides, the CDR3 is TGTGCCAGCAGTGGGACAGCTAATCAGCCCCAGCATTTT. Residues: CASSGTANQPQHF.

CDR3 coding DNA: TGTGCCAGCAGTCCTCACGGCACAGATACGCAGTATTTT. It encodes CASSPHGTDTQYF. The V call is TRBV11-3, the J call TRBJ2-3; D not resolved. V lost 6 bases, J lost 1 base, and 8 bases lay in between. The V gene's germline CDR1 is SGHNT and CDR2 YENEEA. The length of the CDR3 is 13 residues.

The chain has TRBV28 and TRBJ2-6, with unresolved D. CDR1 MDHEN and CDR2 SYDVKM come from the germline V gene. This CDR3 is 15 amino acids long. V shed 3 bases and J shed 0 bases, with 6 bases lying between them. Written as DNA, the CDR3 is TGTGCCAGCAGTTTCGATAGCTCTGGGGCCAACGTCCTGACTTTC. Amino acids: CASSFDSSGANVLTF.

CDR3 loop: CASSLDRNIQYF. The DNA of the CDR3 is TGTGCCAGCAGCTTGGACAGGAACATTCAGTACTTC. This chain uses TRBV5-4 with TRBJ2-4; a weak D match, TRBD1 (5 bases). This CDR3 region has 12 residues. V lost 0 bases and J 7 bases, leaving 5 bases between the germline ends. The V gene's germline CDR1 is SGHNT and CDR2 YYREEE (reference sequence).